One and the same sample provided the 4 T cell receptor beta chains below, sequenced in a study of STAT5B mutations in CD4+ large granular lymphocyte leukemia. This table comes from immunoSEQ multiplex PCR, and its TCRdb copy is limited to in-frame clones, with some not included. Found here are tens of thousands of clones, approximately 84% of them singletons; the top ten hold less than 0.45%. The sequenced material came from CD4+ T cells from blood buffy coats. Receptors were obtained from a human donor in good health.

The gene calls are TRBV2 and TRBJ1-1, with unresolved D. The germline V gene has CDR1 SNHLY and CDR2 FYNNEI. The CDR3 totals 13 residues. Trimming removed 3 bases from V and 4 bases from J, with 9 bases in between. This CDR3 reads CASSDPSVTEAFF. CDR3 sequence (DNA): TGTGCCAGCAGTGACCCCTCTGTCACTGAAGCTTTCTTT.

V gene TRBV4-2 combines with J gene TRBJ2-5, with TRBD2 matching over 8 bases. After removal of 0 bases from V and 1 base from J, the junction contained 10 bases not matched to a gene. This CDR3 has 18 residues. Germline V gene sequence: CDR1 LGHNA, CDR2 YNFKEQ. CDR3 amino acids: CASSQDWGSSGVQETQYF. In DNA, the CDR3 is TGTGCCAGCAGCCAAGATTGGGGGAGTAGCGGGGTCCAAGAGACCCAGTACTTC.

The chain recombines TRBV30 with TRBJ1-6; 11 bases are shared with TRBD1. V dropped 3 bases and J dropped 10; count of bases not matched to a gene: 5. This CDR3 is 14 amino acids long. Germline CDR1 GTSNPN, CDR2 SVGIG (reference sequence). The CDR3 DNA reads as TGTGCCTGGAGCGGACAGGGGGCAGGCTCACCCCTCCACTTT. It translates to CAWSGQGAGSPLHF.

This clone was seen only once. This chain connects TRBV6-1 to TRBJ2-3; D ambiguous. This CDR3 is built from 15 residues. Trimming took 2 bases from V and 2 from J, leaving 11 bases between them. The germline V gene encodes CDR1 MNHNS and CDR2 SASEGT. DNA of the CDR3: TGTGCCAGCAGTGAATATCAGCAGACCACAGATACGCAGTATTTT. This encodes CASSEYQQTTDTQYF.